This T cell receptor (beta chain) is from a study of blood T cells in healthy people across ages. The V gene end was trimmed by 2 bases and the J gene end by 7 bases; junction bases not matched to a gene: 14. The germline V gene encodes CDR1 LGHDT and CDR2 YNNKEL (reference sequence). This CDR3 contains 17 residues. With a J-beta primer mix and a sample-barcoded 5' primer, a second PCR ran roughly 6 to 11 cycles. Via MiXCR, TCRdb re-called the 5' RACE reads, giving one row per CDR3 protein. The table lists 1.2 million to 1.5 million distinct CDR3 sequences, 55% to 75% of them singletons. The clonotype was recovered from a man between 18 and 29 years old in good health. The chain joins TRBV3-1 to TRBJ2-1; 7 bases line up with TRBD2. The sequenced material came from blood. The CDR3, as DNA: TGTGCCAGCAGCCAATGTCCGGCGGGAGTTTTCGGTAATGAGCAGTTCTTC. Encoded protein: CASSQCPAGVFGNEQFF.